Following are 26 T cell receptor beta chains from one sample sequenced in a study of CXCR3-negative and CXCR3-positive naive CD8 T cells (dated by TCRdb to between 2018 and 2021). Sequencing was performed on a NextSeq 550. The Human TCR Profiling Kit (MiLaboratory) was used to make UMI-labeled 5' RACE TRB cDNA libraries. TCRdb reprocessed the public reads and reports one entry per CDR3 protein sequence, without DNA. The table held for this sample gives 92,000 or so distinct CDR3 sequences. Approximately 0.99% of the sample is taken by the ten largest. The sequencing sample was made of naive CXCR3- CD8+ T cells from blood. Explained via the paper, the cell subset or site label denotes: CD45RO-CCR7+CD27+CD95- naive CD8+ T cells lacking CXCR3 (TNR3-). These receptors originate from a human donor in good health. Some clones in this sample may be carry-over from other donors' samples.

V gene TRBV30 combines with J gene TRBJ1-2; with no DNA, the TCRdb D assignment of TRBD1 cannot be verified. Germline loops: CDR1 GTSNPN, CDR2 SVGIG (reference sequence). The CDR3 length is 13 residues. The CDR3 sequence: CATRGRHTYGYTF.

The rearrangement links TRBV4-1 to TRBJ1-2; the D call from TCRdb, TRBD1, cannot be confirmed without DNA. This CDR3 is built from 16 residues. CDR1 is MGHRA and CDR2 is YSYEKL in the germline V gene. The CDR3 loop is CASSQATQGSYYGYTF.

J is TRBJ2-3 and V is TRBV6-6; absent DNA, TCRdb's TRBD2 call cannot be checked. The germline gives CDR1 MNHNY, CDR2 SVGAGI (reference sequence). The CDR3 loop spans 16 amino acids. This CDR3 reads CASSTLERRSTDTQYF.

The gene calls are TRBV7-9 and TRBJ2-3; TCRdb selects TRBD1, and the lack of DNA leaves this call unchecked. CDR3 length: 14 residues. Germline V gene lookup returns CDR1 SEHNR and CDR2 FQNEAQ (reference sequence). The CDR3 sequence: CATSDGDRPDTQYF.

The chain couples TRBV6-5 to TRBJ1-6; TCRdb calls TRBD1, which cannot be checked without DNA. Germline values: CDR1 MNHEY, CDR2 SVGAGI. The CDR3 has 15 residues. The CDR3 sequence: CASSRDTSYNSPLHF.

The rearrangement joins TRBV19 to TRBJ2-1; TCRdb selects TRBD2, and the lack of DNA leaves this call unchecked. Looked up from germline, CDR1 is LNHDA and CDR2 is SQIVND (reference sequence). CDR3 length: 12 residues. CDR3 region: CASSISEGQQFF.

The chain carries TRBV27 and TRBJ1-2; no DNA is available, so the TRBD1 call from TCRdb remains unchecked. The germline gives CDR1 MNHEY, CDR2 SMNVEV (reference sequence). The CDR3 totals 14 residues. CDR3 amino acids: CASSLGGGGYGYTF.

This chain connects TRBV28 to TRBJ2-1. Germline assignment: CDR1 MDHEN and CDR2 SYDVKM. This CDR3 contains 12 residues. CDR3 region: CASSYVYNEQFF.

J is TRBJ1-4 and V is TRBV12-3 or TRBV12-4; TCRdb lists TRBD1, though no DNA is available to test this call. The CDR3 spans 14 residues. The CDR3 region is CASSGQGAVEKLFF.

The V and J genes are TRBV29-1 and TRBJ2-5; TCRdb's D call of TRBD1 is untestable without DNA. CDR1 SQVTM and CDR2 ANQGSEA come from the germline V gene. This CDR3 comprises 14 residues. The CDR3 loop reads CSVASGAGRETQYF. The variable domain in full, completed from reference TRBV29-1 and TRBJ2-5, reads SAVISQKPSRDICQRGTSLTIQCQVDSQVTMMFWYRQQPGQSLTLIATANQGSEATYESGFVIDKFPISRPNLTFSTLTVSNMSPEDSSIYLCSVASGAGRETQYFGPGTRLLVL.

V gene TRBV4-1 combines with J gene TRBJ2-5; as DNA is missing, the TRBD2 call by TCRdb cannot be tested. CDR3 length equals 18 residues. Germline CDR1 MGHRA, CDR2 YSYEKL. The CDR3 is CASSPIYPSGGAGETQYF.

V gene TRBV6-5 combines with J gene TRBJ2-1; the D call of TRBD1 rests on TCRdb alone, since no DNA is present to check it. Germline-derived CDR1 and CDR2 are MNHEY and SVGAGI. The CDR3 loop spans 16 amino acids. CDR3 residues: CASSYLPAGNYNEQFF.

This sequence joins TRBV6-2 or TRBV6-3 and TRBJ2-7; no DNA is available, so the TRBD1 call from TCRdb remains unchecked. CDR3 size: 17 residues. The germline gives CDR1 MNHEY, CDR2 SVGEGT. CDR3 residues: CASSYDSGRETPYEQYF.

The CDR3 spells CASSSDSGATGDTQYF. The V call is TRBV12-3 or TRBV12-4, the J call TRBJ2-3; the D call of TRBD2 rests on TCRdb alone, since no DNA is present to check it. The CDR3 contains 16 residues.

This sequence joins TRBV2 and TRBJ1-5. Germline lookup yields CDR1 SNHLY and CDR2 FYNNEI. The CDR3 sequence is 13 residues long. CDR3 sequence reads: CASSSRSNQPQHF.

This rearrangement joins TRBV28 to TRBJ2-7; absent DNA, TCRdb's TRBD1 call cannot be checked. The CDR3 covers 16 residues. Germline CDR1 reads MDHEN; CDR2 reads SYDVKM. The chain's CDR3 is CASSFSNLQGATEQYF.

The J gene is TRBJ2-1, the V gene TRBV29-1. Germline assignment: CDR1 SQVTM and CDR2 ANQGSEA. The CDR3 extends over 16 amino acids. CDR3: CSVEGGFLMGYNEQFF.

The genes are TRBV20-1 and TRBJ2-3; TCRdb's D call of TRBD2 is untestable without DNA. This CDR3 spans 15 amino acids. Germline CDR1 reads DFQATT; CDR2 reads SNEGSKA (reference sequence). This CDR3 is CSARETSGTTDTQYF.

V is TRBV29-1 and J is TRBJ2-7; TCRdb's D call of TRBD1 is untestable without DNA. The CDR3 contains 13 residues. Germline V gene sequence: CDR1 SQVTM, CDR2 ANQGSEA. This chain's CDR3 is CSAGTGTYYEQYF.

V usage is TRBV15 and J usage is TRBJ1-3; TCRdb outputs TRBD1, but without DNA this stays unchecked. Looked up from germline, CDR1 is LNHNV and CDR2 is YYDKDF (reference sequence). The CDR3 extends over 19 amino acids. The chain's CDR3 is CATSRVKGPGTDSGNTIYF.

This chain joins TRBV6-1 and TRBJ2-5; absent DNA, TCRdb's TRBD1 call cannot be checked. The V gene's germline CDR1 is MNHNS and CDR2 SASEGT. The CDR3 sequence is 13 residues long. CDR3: CASSPETGVTQYF.

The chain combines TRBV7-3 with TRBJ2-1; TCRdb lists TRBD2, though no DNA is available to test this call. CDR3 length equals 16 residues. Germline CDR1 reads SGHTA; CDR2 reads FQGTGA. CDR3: CASSLLSGSPGDEQFF.

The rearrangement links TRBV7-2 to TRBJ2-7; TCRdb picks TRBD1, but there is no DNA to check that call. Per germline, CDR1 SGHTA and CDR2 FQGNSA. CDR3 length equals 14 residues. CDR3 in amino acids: CASSLEGVPYEQYF.

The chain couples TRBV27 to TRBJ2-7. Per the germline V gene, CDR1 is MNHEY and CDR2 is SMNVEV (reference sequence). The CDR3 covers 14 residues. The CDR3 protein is CASSLDASTYEQYF.

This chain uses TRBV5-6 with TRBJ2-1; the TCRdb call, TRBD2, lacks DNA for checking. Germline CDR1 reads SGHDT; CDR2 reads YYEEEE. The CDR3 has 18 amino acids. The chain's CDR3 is CASSSLQTSGRAYNEQFF.

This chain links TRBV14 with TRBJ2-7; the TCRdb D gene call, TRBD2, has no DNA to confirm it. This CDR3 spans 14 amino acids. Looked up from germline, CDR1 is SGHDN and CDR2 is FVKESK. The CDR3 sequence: CASSPTGPPYEQYF.